The clone carrying this T cell receptor beta chain was detected only once. This sample stems from a study of blood T cell repertoires in COVID-19. Study-level information: Samples of COVID-19 (acute and convalescent) were obtained from the United States, Italy and Spain. PBMCs, B-cell-depleted T cells, or T cells provided the cDNA or gDNA that made up the material.

V lost 4 bases and J lost 0, with 10 bases in between. The CDR3 sequence is 15 residues long. The germline V gene has CDR1 KGHSH and CDR2 LQKENI. The data were produced by immunoSEQ multiplex PCR, yet TCRdb's version contains in-frame clones alone and is incomplete. The table includes about 120,000 clones, about nine tenths detected once. The receptor comes from a human donor with active COVID-19. The donor label of this sample is uncertain. The V and J genes are TRBV18 and TRBJ1-5; D perhaps matches TRBD1 (5 bases). Material for sequencing was peripheral blood. CDR3 sequence reads: CASSRWTNSNQPQHF. DNA of the CDR3: TGTGCCAGCTCACGCTGGACAAATAGCAATCAGCCCCAGCATTTT.